The clone carrying this TCR beta chain was recorded once. Its cognate antigen is unknown. Combined were second doses at about 4 or about 12 weeks. The CDR3 is 14 amino acids. V was trimmed by 1 base and J by 4 bases, leaving 9 bases between them. Per germline, CDR1 LGHDT and CDR2 YNNKEL (reference sequence). The entry originates in a study of T cell responses to AZD1222 COVID-19 vaccine. Study results and caveats: Donor demographics were predominantly white British with a female majority; clonal diversity may be underestimated. Spike-specific TCR breadth and depth rose after two AZD1222 doses.

TCRdb's table, derived via immunoSEQ multiplex PCR, lists solely in-frame clones and lacks some. The data show tens of thousands of clones, over 80% seen once. The receptor was isolated from an adult who received the AZD1222 COVID-19 vaccine. The genes are TRBV3-1 (or the pseudogene TRBV3-2) and TRBJ2-3; D is unclear. Source: peripheral blood, taken 28 days after the second AZD1222 dose. CDR3 residues: CASSQGLGPDTQYF. For the CDR3, the DNA is TGTGCCAGCAGCCAAGGATTGGGCCCAGATACGCAGTATTTT.